This TCR beta chain was sequenced during a study of T-cell memory formation after mild COVID-19 (dated by TCRdb to 2020 to 2023). For the wider study: Most TCR sequence clusters were specific to one of the two donors. In a couple of donors, T-cell clones that expanded and contracted after mild COVID-19 were tracked by sequencing TCRalpha and TCRbeta repertoires over time. Two young, previously healthy adult volunteers, one female and one male, were included in the cohort.

PBMCs were isolated by Ficoll-Paque density gradient centrifugation. The investigation overall reported the following: Contracting CD4+ clones turned up mainly in the CM and EM memory subsets, whereas EMRA was where CD8+ clones were enriched. Whether the second-wave clones peaking on day 37 were SARS-CoV-2 specific was not confirmed. The study included only two mild cases, and larger cohorts that include severe cases with pre-infection samples were judged to be necessary. Some responding clones were detected in pre-infection memory, suggesting pre-existing cross-reactive memory T cells joined the SARS-CoV-2 response. Clones contracting from day 15 to 85 had balanced CD4/CD8 phenotypes, while a second wave expanding from day 15 to 37 was biased towards CD4+.

Including the terminal cysteine and phenylalanine, the CDR3 comprises 16 residues. Of the read, only the CDR3 DNA is kept; its 48 bases are in frame from base 1. After removal of 2 bases from V and 2 bases from J, the junction retains 8 bases not matched to a gene. The germline V gene supplies CDR1 SGHRS and CDR2 YFSETQ. A note on this clonotype: Its antigen has not been determined. Base qualities are missing; no much larger clone stands one base away.

Sequenced using an Illumina NovaSeq 6000. TCRalpha and TCRbeta cDNA libraries were constructed by 5'RACE with constant-segment primers, with sample barcodes and unique molecular identifiers being introduced. RNA was extracted from every sample with Trizol reagent. Library amplification was performed in two PCR steps, and a second sample barcode and Illumina TruSeq adapters were introduced in the second step. Libraries were sequenced on an Illumina NovaSeq with 2 x 150 bp paired-end reads. The study's own analysis went as follows. The reads were demultiplexed and collapsed into UMI-guided consensus sequences using migec v1.2.7. With mixcr v2.1.11, UMI consensuses were aligned to TRA and TRB V and J templates and assembled into clonotypes. Expanded or contracted clonotypes were those called significant by both edgeR and NoisET, with noise models trained on biological replicates. For edgeR calls, a false discovery rate-adjusted p below 0.01 and a log2 fold-change threshold of 1 were applied. As an exploratory analysis of dynamics, max-normalized trajectories of the 1000 most abundant clonotypes were examined with PCA combined with hierarchical clustering. The CD4 or CD8 phenotype of responding clones was assigned using the separately sequenced CD4+ and CD8+ repertoires. TCRdb passed the public sequencing reads through fastp at Q25 and MiXCR, retaining productive beta sequences. Each entry is one CDR3 protein sequence, shown with its most common DNA and genes. What appears here as the V and J calls and clone size reflects TCRdb's work, not the paper's. This sample holds 450,000 to 650,000 distinct CDR3 sequences; about 20% were observed only once. The top ten clones comprise around 11% of the sample.

The receptor was isolated from an adult woman who had mild COVID-19 (a few samples of this study predate the infection). The sample titles of this study are shuffled in the database, so cell type and time point are left out; the donor was told from shared clones. The rearrangement combines TRBV5-1 with TRBJ2-3; 7 central bases correspond to TRBD2. The sample was PBMCs or a T cell subset sorted from them (not recorded which). The sequenced DNA: TGCGCCAGCAGCTTCTCACCGGGACTAATCACAGATACGCAGTATTTT. This sequence encodes CASSFSPGLITDTQYF.